The next 5 T cell receptor beta chains were all read from a single sample in a study of blood T cell repertoires in COVID-19. The data were produced by immunoSEQ multiplex PCR, yet TCRdb's version contains in-frame clones alone and is incomplete. In the table there are about 250,000 clones, roughly 82% of which are singletons. The sequenced sample consisted of peripheral blood. Receptors were obtained from a woman aged 80 or over with active or convalescent COVID-19.

CDR3 residues: CASSVDRVVTEAFF. The CDR3 nucleotides read TGTGCCAGTAGTGTCGACAGGGTTGTCACTGAAGCTTTCTTT. The chain links TRBV19 to TRBJ1-1, with 7 bases identical to TRBD1. After removal of 5 bases from V and 4 bases from J, the junction contained 7 bases not matched to a gene. The CDR3 spans 14 residues. Looked up from germline, CDR1 is LNHDA and CDR2 is SQIVND (reference sequence).

This chain links TRBV19 with TRBJ2-2; D might be TRBD1 (6 bases). The CDR3 loop spans 15 amino acids. CDR1 is LNHDA, CDR2 SQIVND, per germline (reference sequence). V was trimmed by 7 bases and J by 2 bases, leaving 14 bases between them. CDR3 in DNA: TGTGCCAGTACCCGCGAGGGGGTAAACACCGGGGAGCTGTTTTTT. This encodes CASTREGVNTGELFF.

About this clone: Different DNA sequences within this sample yield the same CDR3. The V gene is TRBV5-1, the J gene TRBJ1-4, with TRBD1 matching 10 bases. Germline V gives CDR1 SGHRS, CDR2 YFSETQ. The length of the CDR3 is 15 residues. V shed 4 bases and J 2 bases; nucleotides not matched to a gene: 2. The CDR3 region is CASSLGQGTNEKLFF. CDR3 nucleotides: TGCGCCAGCAGCCTGGGACAGGGGACTAATGAAAAACTGTTTTTT. Full variable domain (rest looked up from reference TRBV5-1 and TRBJ1-4): KAGVTQTPRYLIKTRGQQVTLSCSPISGHRSVSWYQQTPGQGLQFLFEYFSETQRNKGNFPGRFSGRQFSNSRSEMNVSTLELGDSALYLCASSLGQGTNEKLFFGSGTQLSVL.

The chain has TRBV5-1 and TRBJ2-5; D gene ambiguous. CDR3 length: 15 residues. Trimming pared 4 bases from V and 1 base from J, leaving 14 bases between. Germline loops: CDR1 SGHRS, CDR2 YFSETQ. In DNA, the CDR3 is TGCGCCAGCAGCCCTGTCGTTGGAGTCCAAGAGACCCAGTACTTC. This sequence encodes CASSPVVGVQETQYF. Full variable domain (missing parts from reference TRBV5-1 and TRBJ2-5): KAGVTQTPRYLIKTRGQQVTLSCSPISGHRSVSWYQQTPGQGLQFLFEYFSETQRNKGNFPGRFSGRQFSNSRSEMNVSTLELGDSALYLCASSPVVGVQETQYFGPGTRLLVL.

The chain has TRBV3-1 (or the pseudogene TRBV3-2) and TRBJ1-5; 8 nucleotides align to TRBD1. CDR1 and CDR2 (germline): LGHDT, YNNKEL (reference sequence). Trimming took 5 bases from V and 3 from J; bases not matched to a gene: 6. CDR3 length: 15 amino acids. CDR3 amino acids: CASSFGTGPNQPQHF. CDR3 DNA: TGTGCCAGCAGCTTCGGGACAGGTCCCAATCAGCCCCAGCATTTT.